What follows describes a single TCR beta chain. The data belong to a study of Ad26.COV2.S vaccination and SARS-CoV-2 variants. About the study: Once or twice, 56 days apart, Ad26.COV2.S was delivered intramuscularly.

Regarding treatment: roughly 18 received Ad26.COV2.S at low or high dose, single or two shots; roughly five received placebo; per-sample allocation not given. Collection of samples fell on day 63 after the first vaccine or placebo injection. Its platform was an Ad26 vector, and its expressed antigen was Wuhan-strain SARS-CoV-2 spike. CDR1 MGHDK and CDR2 SYGVNS come from the germline V gene. V shed 2 bases and J 3 bases; nucleotides not matched to a gene: 4. The CDR3 is 15 residues long. Clones were sequenced by immunoSEQ multiplex PCR, and TCRdb holds only the in-frame ones, with some missing. The sample contains approximately 410,000 clones, roughly 90% of which appear only once.

This chain links TRBV25-1 with TRBJ1-5, with 7 positions matching TRBD1. The sample here was peripheral blood, taken in a trial of Ad26.COV2.S vaccine versus placebo. The sequence was collected from a person aged 18-60 years who received the Ad26.COV2.S COVID-19 vaccine or a placebo. The CDR3 nucleotides read TGTGCCAGCAGTGAAGCAGGGGGGAACAATCAGCCCCAGCATTTT. As protein: CASSEAGGNNQPQHF.